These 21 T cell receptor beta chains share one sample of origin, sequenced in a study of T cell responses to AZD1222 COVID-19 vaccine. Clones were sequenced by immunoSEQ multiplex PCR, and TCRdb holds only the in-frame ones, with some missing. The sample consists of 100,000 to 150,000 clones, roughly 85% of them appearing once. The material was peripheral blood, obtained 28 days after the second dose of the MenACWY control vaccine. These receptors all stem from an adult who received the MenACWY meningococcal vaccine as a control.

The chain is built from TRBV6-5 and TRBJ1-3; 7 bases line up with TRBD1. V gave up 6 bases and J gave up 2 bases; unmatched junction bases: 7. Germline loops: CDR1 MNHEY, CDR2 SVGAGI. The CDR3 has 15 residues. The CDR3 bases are TGTGCCAGCAGCTGGACAGGTCGCACTGGAAACACCATATATTTT. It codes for CASSWTGRTGNTIYF.

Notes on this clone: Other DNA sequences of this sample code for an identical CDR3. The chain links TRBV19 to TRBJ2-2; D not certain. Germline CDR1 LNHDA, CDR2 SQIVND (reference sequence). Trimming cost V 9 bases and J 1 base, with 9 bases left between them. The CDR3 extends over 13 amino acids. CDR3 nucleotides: TGTGCCAGCCGGACCGGGAACACCGGGGAGCTGTTTTTT. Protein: CASRTGNTGELFF. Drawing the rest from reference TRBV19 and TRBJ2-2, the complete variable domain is DGGITQSPKYLFRKEGQNVTLSCEQNLNHDAMYWYRQDPGQGLRLIYYSQIVNDFQKGDIAEGYSVSREKKESFPLTVTSAQKNPTAFYLCASRTGNTGELFFGEGSRLTVL.

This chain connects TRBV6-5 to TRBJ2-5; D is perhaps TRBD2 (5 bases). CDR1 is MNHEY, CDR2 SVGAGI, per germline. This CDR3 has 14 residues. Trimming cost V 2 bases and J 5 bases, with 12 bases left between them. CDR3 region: CASSYPGVGETQYF. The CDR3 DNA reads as TGTGCCAGCAGTTACCCCGGGGTTGGGGAGACCCAGTACTTC.

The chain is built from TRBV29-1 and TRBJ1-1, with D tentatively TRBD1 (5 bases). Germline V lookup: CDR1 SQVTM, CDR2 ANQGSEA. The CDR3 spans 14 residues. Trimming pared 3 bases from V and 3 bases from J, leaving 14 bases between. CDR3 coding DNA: TGCAGCGTTGACCCCGGGGGGTTGGACACTGAAGCTTTCTTT. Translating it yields CSVDPGGLDTEAFF.

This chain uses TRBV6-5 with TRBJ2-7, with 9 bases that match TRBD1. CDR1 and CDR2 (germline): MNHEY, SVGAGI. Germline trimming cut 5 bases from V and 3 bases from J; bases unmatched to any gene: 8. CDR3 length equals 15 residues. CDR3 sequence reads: CASSRRTGENYEQYV. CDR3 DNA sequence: TGTGCCAGCAGTAGGAGGACAGGGGAGAACTACGAGCAGTACGTC.

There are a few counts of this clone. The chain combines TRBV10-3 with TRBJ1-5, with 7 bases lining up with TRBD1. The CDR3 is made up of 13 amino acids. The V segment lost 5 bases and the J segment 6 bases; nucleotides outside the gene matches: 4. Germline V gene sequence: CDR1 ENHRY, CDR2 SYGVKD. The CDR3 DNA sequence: TGTGCCATCAGTCCAGACAGGGTTCAGCCCCAGCATTTT. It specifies CAISPDRVQPQHF.

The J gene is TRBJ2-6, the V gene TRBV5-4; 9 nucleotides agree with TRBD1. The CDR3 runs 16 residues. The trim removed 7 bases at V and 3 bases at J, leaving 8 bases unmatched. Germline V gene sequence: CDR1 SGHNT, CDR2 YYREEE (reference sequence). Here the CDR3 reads CASGRTGGGGANVLTF. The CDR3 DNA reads TGTGCCAGCGGAAGAACAGGGGGCGGTGGGGCCAACGTCCTGACTTTC.

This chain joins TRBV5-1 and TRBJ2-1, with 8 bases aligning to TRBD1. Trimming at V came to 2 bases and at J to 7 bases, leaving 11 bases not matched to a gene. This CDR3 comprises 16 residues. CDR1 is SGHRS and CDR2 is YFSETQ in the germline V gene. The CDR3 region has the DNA TGCGCCAGCAGCTTAACAGGGGGGAACAGCTTTAATGAGCAGTTCTTC. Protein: CASSLTGGNSFNEQFF.

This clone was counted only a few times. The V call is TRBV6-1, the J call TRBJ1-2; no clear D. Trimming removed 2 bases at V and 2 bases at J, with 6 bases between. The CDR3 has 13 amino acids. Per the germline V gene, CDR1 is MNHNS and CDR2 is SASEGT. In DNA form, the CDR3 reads TGTGCCAGCAGTGAACAGCGGAACTATGGCTACACCTTC. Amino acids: CASSEQRNYGYTF.

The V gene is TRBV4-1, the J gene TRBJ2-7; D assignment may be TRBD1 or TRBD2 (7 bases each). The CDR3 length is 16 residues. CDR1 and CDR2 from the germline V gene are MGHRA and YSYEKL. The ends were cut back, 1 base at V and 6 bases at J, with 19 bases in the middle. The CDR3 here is CASSQAAGDSHREQYF. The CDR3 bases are TGCGCCAGCAGCCAAGCGGCGGGGGACAGCCACCGCGAGCAGTACTTC.

CDR3 protein: CASSLASGGANTQYF. DNA of the CDR3: TGTGCCAGCAGCCTGGCCTCGGGTGGAGCCAATACGCAGTATTTT. V usage is TRBV3-1 (or the pseudogene TRBV3-2) and J usage is TRBJ2-3, with no clear D. Germline lookup yields CDR1 LGHDT and CDR2 YNNKEL (reference sequence). Between the trimmed V and J ends, which lost 4 bases and 7 bases, there was a span of 18 bases. This CDR3 contains 15 residues.

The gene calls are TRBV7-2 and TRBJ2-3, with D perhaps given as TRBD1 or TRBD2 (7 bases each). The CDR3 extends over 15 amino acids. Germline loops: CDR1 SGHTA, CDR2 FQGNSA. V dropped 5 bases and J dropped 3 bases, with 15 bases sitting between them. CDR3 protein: CASSQQGGRTDTQYF. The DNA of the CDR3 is TGTGCCAGCAGCCAGCAGGGGGGGCGTACAGATACGCAGTATTTT.

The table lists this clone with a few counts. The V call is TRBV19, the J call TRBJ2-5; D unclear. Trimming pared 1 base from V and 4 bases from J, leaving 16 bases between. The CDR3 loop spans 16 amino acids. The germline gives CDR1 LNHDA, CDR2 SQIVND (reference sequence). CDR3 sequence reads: CASSIGGRIIGETQYF. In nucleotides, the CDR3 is TGTGCCAGTAGTATAGGGGGTAGGATAATCGGAGAGACCCAGTACTTC. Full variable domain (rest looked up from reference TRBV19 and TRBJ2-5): DGGITQSPKYLFRKEGQNVTLSCEQNLNHDAMYWYRQDPGQGLRLIYYSQIVNDFQKGDIAEGYSVSREKKESFPLTVTSAQKNPTAFYLCASSIGGRIIGETQYFGPGTRLLVL.

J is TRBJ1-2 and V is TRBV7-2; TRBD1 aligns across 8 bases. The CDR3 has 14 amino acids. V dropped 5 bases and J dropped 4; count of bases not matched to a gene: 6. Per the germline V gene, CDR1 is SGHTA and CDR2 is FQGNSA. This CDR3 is CASSPDRALYGYTF. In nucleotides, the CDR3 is TGTGCCAGCAGCCCGGACAGGGCCCTCTATGGCTACACCTTC.

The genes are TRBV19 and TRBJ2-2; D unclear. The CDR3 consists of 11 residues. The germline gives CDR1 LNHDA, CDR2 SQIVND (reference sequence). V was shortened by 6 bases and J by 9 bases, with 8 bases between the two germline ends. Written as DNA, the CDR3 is TGTGCCAGTAGGTCCTACCGGGAGCTGTTTTTT. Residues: CASRSYRELFF.

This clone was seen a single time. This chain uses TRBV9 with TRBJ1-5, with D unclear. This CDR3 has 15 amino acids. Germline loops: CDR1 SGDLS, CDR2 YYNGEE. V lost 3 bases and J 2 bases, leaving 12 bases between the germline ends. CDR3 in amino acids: CASSAPGAGNQPQHF. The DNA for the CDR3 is TGTGCCAGCAGCGCCCCGGGCGCCGGCAATCAGCCCCAGCATTTT.

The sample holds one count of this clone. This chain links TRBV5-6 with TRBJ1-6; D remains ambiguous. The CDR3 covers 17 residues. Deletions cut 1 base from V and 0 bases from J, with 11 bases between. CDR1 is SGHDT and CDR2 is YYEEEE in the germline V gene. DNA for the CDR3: TGTGCCAGCAGCTTGTGGACGCCGAGCTCCTATAATTCACCCCTCCACTTT. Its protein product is CASSLWTPSSYNSPLHF. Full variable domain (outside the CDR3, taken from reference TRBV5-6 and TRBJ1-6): DAGVTQSPTHLIKTRGQQVTLRCSPKSGHDTVSWYQQALGQGPQFIFQYYEEEERQRGNFPDRFSGHQFPNYSSELNVNALLLGDSALYLCASSLWTPSSYNSPLHFGNGTRLTVT.

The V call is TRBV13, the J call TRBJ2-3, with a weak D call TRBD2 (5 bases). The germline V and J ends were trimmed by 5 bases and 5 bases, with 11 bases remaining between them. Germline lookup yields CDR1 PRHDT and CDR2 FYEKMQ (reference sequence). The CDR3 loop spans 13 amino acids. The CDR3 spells CASSLRGQDTQYF. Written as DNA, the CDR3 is TGTGCCAGCAGCCTTAGAGGGCAAGATACGCAGTATTTT.

CDR3 sequence reads: CASSTDRESEAFF. As DNA, the CDR3 is TGTGCCAGTAGTACGGACAGGGAGAGTGAGGCTTTCTTT. The chain has TRBV19 and TRBJ1-1, with TRBD1 matching 8 bases. After removal of 4 bases from V and 11 bases from J, the junction contained 9 bases not matched to a gene. CDR3 size: 13 residues. Germline V lookup: CDR1 LNHDA, CDR2 SQIVND (reference sequence).

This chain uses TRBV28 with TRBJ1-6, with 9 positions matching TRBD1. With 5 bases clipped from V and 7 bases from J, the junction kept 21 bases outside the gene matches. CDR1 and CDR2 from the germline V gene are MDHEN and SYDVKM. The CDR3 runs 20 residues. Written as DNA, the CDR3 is TGTGCCAGCAGTCCCCGAACCGGGACAGGGATTGGAGGATGGAATTCACCCCTCCACTTT. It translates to CASSPRTGTGIGGWNSPLHF.

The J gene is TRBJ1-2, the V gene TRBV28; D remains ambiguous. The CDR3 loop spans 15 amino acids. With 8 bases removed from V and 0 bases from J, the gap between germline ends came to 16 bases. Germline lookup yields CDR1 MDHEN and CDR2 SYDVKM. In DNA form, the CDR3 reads TGTGCCAGCTGCCCTGTCCCGGGGACTAACTATGGCTACACCTTC. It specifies CASCPVPGTNYGYTF.